The 18 T cell receptor beta chains reported below all come from one sample, sequenced in a study of cytomegalovirus exposure and HLA in healthy donors. The PCR had 60 Vbeta and 13 Jbeta primers. The assay was immunoSEQ multiplex PCR, and TCRdb's table has in-frame clones only and misses some. The repertoire holds some 60,000 clones, over 75% seen once, with about 10% in the top ten. The sample consisted of PBMCs. These receptors all come from a female donor in good health and CMV-seronegative.

The chain couples TRBV2 to TRBJ1-5, with D perhaps matching TRBD1 (5 bases). CDR1 is SNHLY, CDR2 FYNNEI, per germline. The V gene lost 8 bases and the J gene lost 1 base, with 9 bases spanning the gap. CDR3 length: 13 residues. CDR3 nucleotide sequence: TGTGCCAGCGCGGGGGGAAGCAATCAGCCCCAGCATTTT. This sequence encodes CASAGGSNQPQHF. Based on the CDR3 plus reference TRBV2 and TRBJ1-5, the full variable domain is EPEVTQTPSHQVTQMGQEVILRCVPISNHLYFYWYRQILGQKVEFLVSFYNNEISEKSEIFDDQFSVERPDGSNFTLKIRSTKLEDSAMYFCASAGGSNQPQHFGDGTRLSIL.

This chain uses TRBV2 with TRBJ1-1, with no clear D. This CDR3 comprises 12 residues. Between the trimmed V and J ends, which lost 6 bases and 6 bases, there was a span of 11 bases. Germline V lookup: CDR1 SNHLY, CDR2 FYNNEI. Here the CDR3 reads CASSGDMSEAFF. Written as DNA, the CDR3 is TGTGCCAGCAGCGGTGACATGTCTGAAGCTTTCTTT.

The chain has TRBV6-6 and TRBJ2-7, with D unresolved. Germline CDR1 MNHNY, CDR2 SVGAGI (reference sequence). This CDR3 has 12 amino acids. V dropped 0 bases and J dropped 3 bases, with 3 bases sitting between them. The DNA for the CDR3 is TGTGCCAGCAGTTACTCGTACTACGAGCAGTACTTC. This codes for CASSYSYYEQYF.

The chain recombines TRBV25-1 with TRBJ1-1; possibly TRBD1 for D (6 bases). The germline V and J ends were trimmed by 7 bases and 3 bases, with 15 bases remaining between them. Germline values: CDR1 MGHDK, CDR2 SYGVNS. The CDR3 extends over 14 amino acids. The CDR3 reads CASNVGGAHTEAFF. CDR3 in DNA: TGTGCCAGCAATGTTGGGGGCGCGCACACTGAAGCTTTCTTT.

V gene TRBV2 combines with J gene TRBJ2-1, with D perhaps matching TRBD1 (7 bases). V was clipped by 5 bases and J by 0 bases, with 29 bases between them. This CDR3 spans 21 amino acids. Germline CDR1 is SNHLY and CDR2 is FYNNEI. CDR3 sequence reads: CASSTDPTGWGSGSSYNEQFF. In nucleotides, the CDR3 is TGTGCCAGCAGTACTGACCCGACAGGGTGGGGTAGCGGAAGCTCCTACAATGAGCAGTTCTTC.

This clone has only a few counts. The chain combines TRBV28 with TRBJ2-7; no clear D gene. The V end lost 1 base, the J end lost 3 bases, and 4 bases lay between the germline ends. Germline CDR1 MDHEN, CDR2 SYDVKM. The CDR3 covers 12 residues. CDR3 in DNA: TGTGCCAGCAGTTTATCGGGCTACGAGCAGTACTTC. It encodes CASSLSGYEQYF.

The chain links TRBV19 to TRBJ2-1; D might be TRBD1 (6 bases). The CDR3 length is 12 residues. Germline assignment: CDR1 LNHDA and CDR2 SQIVND (reference sequence). Deletions cut 4 bases from V and 12 bases from J, with 13 bases between. This chain's CDR3 is CASSTLGAPQFF. Written as DNA, the CDR3 is TGTGCCAGTAGTACCCTGGGGGCGCCGCAGTTCTTC.

This rearrangement joins TRBV28 to TRBJ2-7; D perhaps matches TRBD2 (5 bases). CDR3 length equals 15 residues. The V and J ends lost 7 bases and 0 bases respectively, with 16 bases between them. Looked up from germline, CDR1 is MDHEN and CDR2 is SYDVKM. CDR3 region: CASTPRDRSSYEQYF. The CDR3 coding sequence is TGTGCCAGCACCCCTCGGGATAGAAGCTCCTACGAGCAGTACTTC.

V gene TRBV14 combines with J gene TRBJ2-3; a possible D gene is TRBD2 (5 bases). Germline-derived CDR1 and CDR2 are SGHDN and FVKESK. V gave up 1 base and J gave up 4 bases, with 18 bases separating them. CDR3 length: 17 amino acids. The CDR3 protein is CASSQGVRLLMADTQYF. CDR3 in DNA: TGTGCCAGCAGCCAAGGGGTCAGACTACTTATGGCAGATACGCAGTATTTT.

The genes are TRBV28 and TRBJ2-1, with TRBD2 matching 11 bases. The ends lost 4 bases at V and 5 bases at J; junction bases unmatched: 16. The CDR3 length is 19 residues. Germline V CDR1 and CDR2: MDHEN, SYDVKM. CDR3 amino acids: CASSSPGLAAIWQDNEQFF. The CDR3 DNA follows: TGTGCCAGCAGTTCCCCGGGACTAGCGGCAATCTGGCAAGACAATGAGCAGTTCTTC.

A remark on this clone: The junction does not match germline at one end; this may be a read error. This chain links TRBV5-5 with TRBJ2-2, with TRBD1 identical over 9 bases. The CDR3 consists of 16 residues. Germline values: CDR1 SGHKS, CDR2 YYEKEE (reference sequence). Here the CDR3 reads CASNLGQGLNTGELFF. CDR3 bases: TGTGCCAGCAACTTGGGACAGGGCCTGAACACCGGGGAGCTGTTTTTT.

This rearrangement joins TRBV9 to TRBJ2-1; 7 nucleotides line up with TRBD2. Germline CDR1 is SGDLS and CDR2 is YYNGEE. This CDR3 has 15 residues. V lost 0 bases, J lost 8 bases, and 8 bases stayed unmatched. CDR3 sequence: CASSVVGRATDEQFF. CDR3 coding DNA: TGTGCCAGCAGCGTAGTGGGGAGGGCCACGGATGAGCAGTTCTTC. Supplemented by reference TRBV9 and TRBJ2-1, the full variable domain reads DSGVTQTPKHLITATGQRVTLRCSPRSGDLSVYWYQQSLDQGLQFLIQYYNGEERAKGNILERFSAQQFPDLHSELNLSSLELGDSALYFCASSVVGRATDEQFFGPGTRLTVL.

The CDR3 bases are TGTGCCAGCAGGATGGGGGGGCGGACGAACACTGAAGCTTTCTTT. It encodes CASRMGGRTNTEAFF. This sequence joins TRBV6-1 and TRBJ1-1, with a weak D call TRBD1 (6 bases). V dropped 6 bases and J dropped 1 base, with 15 bases sitting between them. CDR1 is MNHNS, CDR2 SASEGT, per germline. This CDR3 contains 15 residues.

This chain connects TRBV27 to TRBJ1-1; tentative D call: TRBD1 (6 bases). CDR3 length: 13 amino acids. Germline V gene lookup returns CDR1 MNHEY and CDR2 SMNVEV (reference sequence). The ends were cut back, 5 bases at V and 1 base at J, with 8 bases in the middle. The chain's CDR3 is CASSPTGNTEAFF. The CDR3 coding sequence is TGTGCCAGCAGTCCGACAGGGAACACTGAAGCTTTCTTT.

The CDR3 is CASSIQPTGDYGYTF. DNA of the CDR3: TGTGCCAGTAGTATCCAGCCTACAGGGGACTATGGCTACACCTTC. V usage is TRBV19 and J usage is TRBJ1-2, with TRBD1 identical over 7 bases. Germline trimming cut 3 bases from V and 3 bases from J; bases unmatched to any gene: 7. The germline V gene has CDR1 LNHDA and CDR2 SQIVND (reference sequence). CDR3 length: 15 residues.

The chain couples TRBV2 to TRBJ2-5; the D is unclear. Germline-derived CDR1 and CDR2 are SNHLY and FYNNEI. CDR3 length: 13 amino acids. The V and J ends lost 5 bases and 2 bases respectively, with 9 bases between them. The DNA for the CDR3 is TGTGCCAGCAGTTGGCTAGAGCAAGAGACCCAGTACTTC. Residues: CASSWLEQETQYF.

The count of this clone is one. CDR3 in amino acids: CASSAASGSYNEQFF. CDR3 DNA: TGTGCCAGCAGTGCGGCTAGCGGATCCTACAATGAGCAGTTCTTC. The chain combines TRBV2 with TRBJ2-1, with 7 bases fitting TRBD2. Germline V gene data show CDR1 as SNHLY and CDR2 as FYNNEI. The CDR3 loop spans 15 amino acids. The V gene end was trimmed by 4 bases and the J gene end by 1 base; junction bases not matched to a gene: 4.

This chain's CDR3 is CASPKGEIYEQYF. The CDR3 DNA follows: TGTGCCAGTCCAAAGGGAGAGATCTACGAGCAGTACTTC. This sequence joins TRBV19 and TRBJ2-7, with D maybe TRBD2 (5 bases). The CDR3 consists of 13 residues. In germline, CDR1 is LNHDA, CDR2 SQIVND (reference sequence). V was pared by 8 bases and J by 3 bases, with 14 bases between.